The 10 T cell receptor beta chains in this list originate from one sample, sequenced in a study of control samples from healthy donors and cancer patients. This table comes from immunoSEQ multiplex PCR, and its TCRdb copy is limited to in-frame clones, with some not included. This sample has about 110,000 clones, with around 89% found just once. Sequencing used blood. These receptors originate from a woman in her 50s in good health.

This clone was observed once. The V and J genes are TRBV6-2 or TRBV6-3 and TRBJ1-2, with unresolved D. Per the germline V gene, CDR1 is MNHEY and CDR2 is SVGEGT. This CDR3 comprises 12 residues. The ends were cut back, 4 bases at V and 4 bases at J, with 7 bases in the middle. The CDR3, as DNA: TGTGCCAGCAGTTTAGGGAGCTATGGCTACACCTTC. Amino acid sequence: CASSLGSYGYTF.

Only one count was recorded for this clone. V and J are TRBV28 and TRBJ2-2; D not certain. The CDR3 runs to 14 residues. V lost 3 bases, J lost 0 bases, and 5 bases lay in between. Per germline, CDR1 MDHEN and CDR2 SYDVKM. CDR3 in amino acids: CASSLPANTGELFF. DNA of the CDR3: TGTGCCAGCAGTTTGCCAGCGAACACCGGGGAGCTGTTTTTT.

V gene TRBV6-6 combines with J gene TRBJ2-2; either TRBD1 or TRBD2 may supply D (5 bases each). The germline V and J ends were trimmed by 0 bases and 2 bases, with 7 bases remaining between them. Germline V gives CDR1 MNHNY, CDR2 SVGAGI (reference sequence). This CDR3 spans 15 amino acids. The CDR3 nucleotides are TGTGCCAGCAGTTACTCGAGGGGAAACACCGGGGAGCTGTTTTTT. Its translation: CASSYSRGNTGELFF.

The chain is built from TRBV6-6 and TRBJ2-7, with 12 nucleotides matching TRBD1. V was clipped by 8 bases and J by 6 bases; unmatched bases: 8. From germline, CDR1 is MNHNY and CDR2 SVGAGI (reference sequence). This CDR3 spans 14 amino acids. For the CDR3, the DNA is TGTGCCAGCTGCTCAGGGGACAGGGGGCTCGAGCAGTACGTC. It translates to CASCSGDRGLEQYV.

The V call is TRBV10-3, the J call TRBJ2-5; 11 bases are a match to TRBD1. With 10 bases clipped from V and 9 bases from J, the junction kept 7 bases outside the gene matches. There are 12 residues in the CDR3. Germline V gene lookup returns CDR1 ENHRY and CDR2 SYGVKD. CDR3 residues: CATAGQGAAQYF. DNA for the CDR3: TGTGCCACGGCTGGACAGGGGGCAGCCCAGTACTTC.

V usage is TRBV27 and J usage is TRBJ2-3, with TRBD2 as a possible D gene (6 bases). The CDR3 runs 16 residues. From germline, CDR1 is MNHEY and CDR2 SMNVEV (reference sequence). V lost 6 bases and J 6 bases, leaving 22 bases between the germline ends. CDR3 sequence reads: CASSLLGGTLRDTQYF. In DNA form, the CDR3 reads TGTGCCAGCAGCCTTTTAGGTGGGACTCTGAGGGATACGCAGTATTTT.

The rearrangement joins TRBV10-2 to TRBJ2-5; no firm D call. V was pared by 2 bases and J by 5 bases, with 3 bases between. Germline V gene data show CDR1 as WSHSY and CDR2 as SAAADI. This CDR3 contains 11 residues. CDR3 sequence: CASSEVETQYF. Here the CDR3 DNA reads TGCGCCAGCAGTGAGGTCGAGACCCAGTACTTC.

The chain couples TRBV28 to TRBJ2-7; the D gene is possibly TRBD1 (5 bases). This CDR3 region has 13 residues. V dropped 6 bases and J dropped 2 bases, with 11 bases sitting between them. Germline CDR1 reads MDHEN; CDR2 reads SYDVKM. The CDR3 loop reads CASRGAQPYEQYV. The CDR3 DNA is TGTGCCAGCAGAGGGGCTCAGCCCTACGAGCAGTACGTC.

This chain uses TRBV5-1 with TRBJ2-5, with D possibly matching TRBD1 (6 bases). V shed 1 base and J shed 5 bases, with 12 bases lying between them. The CDR3 extends over 14 amino acids. The V gene's germline CDR1 is SGHRS and CDR2 YFSETQ. This chain's CDR3 is CASSLRDTAETQYF. The DNA of the CDR3 is TGCGCCAGCAGCTTGAGGGACACGGCTGAGACCCAGTACTTC.

The genes are TRBV13 and TRBJ2-3; the D is unclear. The CDR3 extends over 13 amino acids. CDR1 PRHDT and CDR2 FYEKMQ come from the germline V gene (reference sequence). Trimming cost V 5 bases and J 1 base, with 7 bases left between them. CDR3 coding DNA: TGTGCCAGCAGCCCCCGCGGCACAGATACGCAGTATTTT. It specifies CASSPRGTDTQYF.